A selection of T cell receptor beta chains follows, all from one sample in a study of T cells in localized non-small cell lung cancer. Measured with immunoSEQ multiplex PCR; TCRdb has only the in-frame clones, and not every one. The repertoire consists of around 33,000 clones, with 70% to 90% occurring once and the leading ten covering less than 9.5%. The sample here was peripheral blood, taken before any cancer treatment. All receptors come from a woman aged 35-75 years with stage I lung adenocarcinoma. CDR3s include the opening cysteine and the closing phenylalanine or tryptophan. D genes are given only for firm matches. Part of the rows lack a size; the others show once, few, many or a class for expanded clones.

. TRBJ1-2 TRBV19 . TGTGCCAGTAGTATACCGGGGGGGGCTGGCTACACCTTC CASSIPGGAGYTF
. TRBJ1-5 TRBV2 . TGTGCCAGCACCCTGGGGATCGGTAATCAGCCCCAGCATTTT CASTLGIGNQPQHF
. TRBJ1-3 TRBV6-6 . TGTGCCAGCAGCTCAGGGGTCGGAAACACCATATATTTT CASSSGVGNTIYF
. TRBJ2-5 TRBV7-3 . TGTGCCAGCAGCTTAATGGGGTACCAAGAGACCCAGTACTTC CASSLMGYQETQYF
. TRBJ1-1 TRBV7-6 . TGTGCCAGCAGCTTTCTTCCGGGGATGAAGACTGAAGCTTTCTTT CASSFLPGMKTEAFF
. TRBJ1-2 TRBV5-5 . TGTGCCAGCAGCTTGGGGGTGGTGGACTATGGCTACACCTTC CASSLGVVDYGYTF
. TRBJ2-6 TRBV6-6 . TGTGCCGGCCAGGGGTCTGGGGCCAACGTCCTGACTTTC CAGQGSGANVLTF
. TRBJ1-1 TRBV4-1 . TGCGCCAGCAGCCAAGTGTGGGCGGGAAACACTGAAGCTTTCTTT CASSQVWAGNTEAFF
TRBD1 TRBJ2-5 TRBV5-1 . TGCGCCAGCAGCGGCACCGGGACAGGGGAAGAGACCCAGTACTTC CASSGTGTGEETQYF
TRBD1 TRBJ1-3 TRBV30 . TGTGCCTGGAGTGCTGACAGGGAATATGGAAACACCATATATTTT CAWSADREYGNTIYF
TRBD1 TRBJ2-1 TRBV10-3 . TGTGCCACCGGGACAGAAGAATACAATGAGCAGTTCTTC CATGTEEYNEQFF
. TRBJ2-3 TRBV10-3 . TGTGCCATCAGTGAGTCGGTGGGAACAGATACGCAGTATTTT CAISESVGTDTQYF
. TRBJ2-3 TRBV10-2 . TGCGCCAGCAGTCTCTTGTCCACAGATACGCAGTATTTT CASSLLSTDTQYF
. TRBJ2-2 TRBV5-1 . TGCGCCAGCAGCTTGGATCCCCCACGAAAGAACACCGGGGAGCTGTTTTTT CASSLDPPRKNTGELFF
TRBD1 TRBJ1-1 TRBV18 . TGTGCCAGCTCACCATTCGGGCAGGGGGACACTGAAGCTTTCTTT CASSPFGQGDTEAFF
. TRBJ1-5 TRBV4-2 . TGTGCCAGCAGCCAAGGTTATGATCAGCCCCAGCATTTT CASSQGYDQPQHF
. TRBJ2-1 TRBV9 . TGTGCCAGCAGCGTAGAACAGAACAATGAGCAGTTCTTC CASSVEQNNEQFF
. TRBJ2-7 TRBV28 . TGTGCCAGCTCGAGTGGGTCACCCCCCGTCGAGCAGTACTTC CASSSGSPPVEQYF
. TRBJ1-4 TRBV5-1 few TGCGCCAGGGCCCCGACCGGGACATCCCATAGCCGAAGGGAAAAACTGTTTTTT CARAPTGTSHSRREKLFF
TRBD1 TRBJ1-5 TRBV28 . TGTGCCAGCAGTTTAGGACAGGGACTCCTCAATCAGCCCCAGCATTTT CASSLGQGLLNQPQHF
. TRBJ1-5 TRBV27 . TGTGCCAGCAGTTTACTGTCAGGTGGGCAGCCCCAGCATTTT CASSLLSGGQPQHF
. TRBJ1-1 TRBV7-2 . TGTGCCAGCAGCTTAGGGTTAGCCACTGAAGCTTTCTTT CASSLGLATEAFF
. TRBJ2-1 TRBV28 once TGTGCCAGCAGTCAATTGGGACACCGGCTCCGAGACAGCTCCTACAATGAGCAGTTCTTC CASSQLGHRLRDSSYNEQFF
. TRBJ2-1 TRBV5-1 . TGCGCCAGCAGCTCTAACCCTGGCGTCGATGAGCAGTTCTTC CASSSNPGVDEQFF
. TRBJ2-2 TRBV2 . TGTGCCAGCACACGGGTCGGCAGGGTTGGTGGGGAGCTGTTTTTT CASTRVGRVGGELFF
. TRBJ1-2 TRBV6-6 . TGTGCCAGCAGCGAAGGACAGCATTATGGCTACACCTTC CASSEGQHYGYTF
. TRBJ2-2 TRBV14 . TGTGCCAGCAGCCAAGCACAGGGAATTTGGCTGTTTTTT CASSQAQGIWLFF
. TRBJ1-5 TRBV15 . TGTGCCACCAGCAGAGGGGGGGACCCCAATCAGCCCCAGCATTTT CATSRGGDPNQPQHF
. TRBJ1-2 TRBV4-1 once TGCGCCAGCAGCCAAGGAGACTCGCCAACTAACTATGGCTACACCTTC CASSQGDSPTNYGYTF
. TRBJ1-5 TRBV6-5 . TGTGCCAGCAGCCCACCGGGGCAGCCCCAGCATTTT CASSPPGQPQHF
. TRBJ2-3 TRBV7-9 . TGTGCCAGCAGCCCCAGAACAACGTTTAACACAGATACGCAGTATTTT CASSPRTTFNTDTQYF
. TRBJ1-2 TRBV5-4 . TGTGCCAGCAGCCGAACCCGGGACGCCTATGGCTACACCTTC CASSRTRDAYGYTF
TRBD1 TRBJ1-5 TRBV7-2 . TGTGCCAGCAGCTCTCGATCCGGGACAGGGAATCAGCCCCAGCATTTT CASSSRSGTGNQPQHF
. TRBJ1-1 TRBV27 . TGTGCCAGCAGTTATCGGACGGGGAACACTGAAGCTTTCTTT CASSYRTGNTEAFF
. TRBJ2-1 TRBV5-1 few TGCGCCAGCAGCCTGGACCATGAGCAGTTCTTC CASSLDHEQFF
. TRBJ1-4 TRBV5-4 . TGTGCCAGCAGCCAAGGACGGGGGAATGAAAAACTGTTTTTT CASSQGRGNEKLFF
TRBD1 TRBJ1-1 TRBV7-9 . TGTGCCAGCAGCGCTAACAGGGGGTTGAACACTGAAGCTTTCTTT CASSANRGLNTEAFF
TRBD2 TRBJ2-3 TRBV7-3 . TGTGCCAGCAGCTTAGGAAGCGGGGGCCTAAGGGGTAGCACAGATACGCAGTATTTT CASSLGSGGLRGSTDTQYF
TRBD1 TRBJ2-7 TRBV7-6 . TGTGCCAGCAGCGCCCGGGACAGGAGCTACGAGCAGTACTTC CASSARDRSYEQYF
. TRBJ2-6 TRBV4-2 . TGTGCCAGCAGCCACCCTGACGGAGGGTGGTCTGGGGCCAACGTCCTGACTTTC CASSHPDGGWSGANVLTF
. TRBJ2-7 TRBV21-1 . TGTGCCAGCAGCAAAGTCGGCGTGTACCCGTACTTC CASSKVGVYPYF
. TRBJ2-2 TRBV7-3 . TGTGCCAGCAGCCAGCAGTTAACCGGGGAGCTGTTTTTT CASSQQLTGELFF
TRBD1 TRBJ1-3 TRBV28 . TGTGCCAGCAGAACACAGGGGTCCGGAAACACCATATATTTT CASRTQGSGNTIYF
. TRBJ2-5 TRBV11-3 . TGTGCCAGCAGCTTATGGGTAGGGGGGACCCAGTACTTC CASSLWVGGTQYF
TRBD1 TRBJ1-5 TRBV2 . TGTGCCAGCGACAGGGATAGCAATCAGCCCCAGCATTTT CASDRDSNQPQHF
TRBD1 TRBJ2-2 TRBV6-4 . TGTGCCAGCAGTTACACAGGGGAAATCGGGGAGCTGTTTTTT CASSYTGEIGELFF
. TRBJ1-5 TRBV28 . TGTGCCAGCAGTCCGCAGACAGGAAAAAGGCATCAGCCCCAGCATTTT CASSPQTGKRHQPQHF
. TRBJ2-4 TRBV19 . TGTGCCAGTAGTCTCACAGGGTTGGCGGCCAAAAACATTCAGTACTTC CASSLTGLAAKNIQYF